This T cell receptor (beta chain) was observed in a study of blood T cell repertoires in COVID-19. Study context: T cells, B-cell-depleted T cells, or PBMCs supplied cDNA or gDNA.

Libraries were prepared by immunoSEQ multiplex PCR; TCRdb keeps only in-frame clonotypes and omits some of them. This sample has 250,000 to 300,000 clones, with about nine tenths found just once. J gave up 3 bases and V 4 bases, and 2 bases lay outside the gene matches. The CDR3 is made up of 13 amino acids. Per the germline V gene, CDR1 is SGHRS and CDR2 is YFSETQ. This chain joins TRBV5-1 and TRBJ2-7; TRBD2 matches at 9 bases. The sequence came from a woman younger than 45 with COVID-19, enrolled during active disease. Source material: peripheral blood. In DNA, the CDR3 is TGCGCCAGCAGCCTTAGCGGGGGCTACGAGCAGTACTTC. It specifies CASSLSGGYEQYF.